A single sample gave rise to the 3 T cell receptor beta chains below, sequenced in a study of human T cells and chemical hapten exposure. Via MiXCR, TCRdb re-called the RACE reads, giving one row per CDR3 protein. The sample lists 80,000 to 100,000 distinct CDR3 sequences; roughly 10% were seen once. Time point meaning: pre-sensitization, week 0. Treatment given: therapeutic diphenylcyclopropenone sensitization with weekly scalp DPC. Sequenced material: whole blood, taken in connection with sensitization to the hapten diphenylcyclopropenone (DPC). Every receptor here comes from a woman aged 60 to 75 with alopecia areata. Some clones in this sample may be carry-over from other donors' samples.

This clonotype showed up just a few times. The chain has TRBV18 and TRBJ2-7; 9 bases are shared with TRBD1. CDR3 length: 14 residues. The trim removed 6 bases at V and 0 bases at J, leaving 3 bases unmatched. Germline CDR1 KGHSH, CDR2 LQKENI. The CDR3 DNA is TGTGCCAGCTCGGGACAGGGTAACTCCTACGAGCAGTACTTC. Protein product: CASSGQGNSYEQYF. The complete variable domain, with remaining parts taken from reference TRBV18 and TRBJ2-7, reads NAGVMQNPRHLVRRRGQEARLRCSPMKGHSHVYWYRQLPEEGLKFMVYLQKENIIDESGMPKERFSAEFPKEGPSILRIQQVVRGDSAAYFCASSGQGNSYEQYFGPGTRLTVT.

With regard to this clonotype: A much larger clone differs from this one at a single base, so this may be a read error. The V call is TRBV5-1, the J call TRBJ2-1; D gene unclear. Per the germline V gene, CDR1 is SGHRS and CDR2 is YFSETQ. CDR3 length equals 11 residues. CDR3 nucleotides: TGCGCCAGCAGCTTACACAATGAGCAGATCTTC. The encoded protein is CASSLHNEQIF.

The CDR3 loop is CASSLSGLAGAGELFF. The CDR3 DNA is TGTGCCAGCAGCCTCTCAGGACTAGCGGGGGCCGGGGAGCTGTTTTTT. The genes are TRBV12-3 or TRBV12-4 and TRBJ2-2; 13 nucleotides align to TRBD2. The CDR3 runs to 16 residues. V was pared by 6 bases and J by 6 bases, with 7 bases of the junction left unmatched.